This entry lists 11 T cell receptor beta chains sequenced from one sample in a study of control samples from healthy donors and cancer patients. Data came from immunoSEQ multiplex PCR; TCRdb stores just in-frame clones and leaves some out. The sample lists over 120,000 clones; roughly 94% were seen once. The specimen sequenced was PBMCs. These receptors originate from a man between 60 and 75 years old with colorectal cancer.

This clone was observed once. The chain links TRBV7-2 to TRBJ2-3; D is unresolved. Between the trimmed V and J ends, which lost 2 bases and 0 bases, there was a span of 6 bases. Looked up from germline, CDR1 is SGHTA and CDR2 is FQGNSA. The CDR3 loop spans 14 amino acids. CDR3 coding DNA: TGTGCCAGCAGCTTACGGAAAAGCACAGATACGCAGTATTTT. Encoded protein: CASSLRKSTDTQYF.

The V gene is TRBV5-1, the J gene TRBJ1-2; 12 bases agree with TRBD1. Unmatched junction bases numbered 7, after V lost 6 bases and J lost 1 base. This CDR3 region has 16 residues. Looked up from germline, CDR1 is SGHRS and CDR2 is YFSETQ. CDR3 loop: CASNLGQGAYNYGYTF. The CDR3 DNA reads as TGCGCCAGCAACCTGGGACAGGGGGCATATAACTATGGCTACACCTTC.

V usage is TRBV5-6 and J usage is TRBJ2-5; perhaps TRBD2 as D (6 bases). Germline V gene lookup returns CDR1 SGHDT and CDR2 YYEEEE. The germline V and J ends were trimmed by 0 bases and 2 bases, with 11 bases remaining between them. This CDR3 spans 15 amino acids. The CDR3: CASSLVAGKQETQYF. Written as DNA, the CDR3 is TGTGCCAGCAGCTTGGTGGCGGGAAAACAAGAGACCCAGTACTTC.

The chain is built from TRBV7-9 and TRBJ1-6, with 7 bases fitting TRBD1. V gave up 5 bases and J gave up 6 bases; unmatched junction bases: 7. The CDR3 covers 15 residues. The germline V gene has CDR1 SEHNR and CDR2 FQNEAQ (reference sequence). The CDR3 region has the DNA TGTGCCAGCAGCATCTCAGGGGGTCTTAATTCACCCCTCCACTTT. Translating gives CASSISGGLNSPLHF.

For this clone: This CDR3 is also generated by other DNA sequences in the sample. The chain joins TRBV11-2 to TRBJ1-1; D not certain. The CDR3 contains 13 residues. The germline gives CDR1 SGHAT, CDR2 FQNNGV. The V and J ends lost 3 bases and 0 bases respectively, with 5 bases between them. CDR3 in amino acids: CASSLSLNTEAFF. CDR3 DNA sequence: TGTGCCAGCAGCTTGTCCCTGAACACTGAAGCTTTCTTT.

V gene TRBV6-2 or TRBV6-3 combines with J gene TRBJ1-4, with 9 bases aligning to TRBD1. Germline trimming cut 2 bases from V and 5 bases from J; bases unmatched to any gene: 0. The CDR3 has 14 amino acids. The germline CDR1 and CDR2 sequences are MNHEY and SVGEGT. This CDR3 is CASSYGTGNEKLFF. CDR3 nucleotide sequence: TGTGCCAGCAGTTACGGGACAGGGAATGAAAAACTGTTTTTT.

J is TRBJ2-1 and V is TRBV5-1, with D possibly matching TRBD1 (6 bases). Deletions cut 1 base from V and 6 bases from J, with 14 bases between. The V gene's germline CDR1 is SGHRS and CDR2 YFSETQ. The CDR3 loop spans 15 amino acids. CDR3 in amino acids: CASSLSPGALNEQFF. The CDR3 coding sequence is TGCGCCAGCAGCTTGAGTCCAGGGGCCCTCAATGAGCAGTTCTTC.

Remarks on this clone: One end of the junction fails to match germline, which may point to a read error. The J gene is TRBJ1-4, the V gene TRBV19; the D gene is possibly TRBD1 (5 bases). The CDR3 length is 16 residues. The germline CDR1 and CDR2 sequences are LNHDA and SQIVND (reference sequence). CDR3 DNA sequence: TGTGCCAGTAGTCTCCACTACAGGCCTACTATTGAAAAACTGTTTTTT. Translated: CASSLHYRPTIEKLFF.

This sequence joins TRBV3-1 (or the pseudogene TRBV3-2) and TRBJ1-1, with 10 positions matching TRBD1. Germline trimming cut 3 bases from V and 7 bases from J; bases unmatched to any gene: 11. The CDR3 totals 16 residues. Germline CDR1 and CDR2: LGHDT and YNNKEL (reference sequence). CDR3 coding DNA: TGTGCCAGCAGCCAGGAGGGACAGGGGAATGCTGGTGAAGCTTTCTTT. It yields the protein CASSQEGQGNAGEAFF.

V gene TRBV7-9 combines with J gene TRBJ2-7; 9 bases fit TRBD1. CDR1 and CDR2 (germline): SEHNR, FQNEAQ (reference sequence). V was pared by 3 bases and J by 7 bases, with 4 bases of the junction left unmatched. CDR3 size: 13 residues. DNA of the CDR3: TGTGCCAGCAGCTTTACAGGGGGCAGTGAGCAGTACTTC. Its translation: CASSFTGGSEQYF. Supplemented by reference TRBV7-9 and TRBJ2-7, the full variable domain reads DTGVSQNPRHKITKRGQNVTFRCDPISEHNRLYWYRQTLGQGPEFLTYFQNEAQLEKSRLLSDRFSAERPKGSFSTLEIQRTEQGDSAMYLCASSFTGGSEQYFGPGTRLTVT.

The gene calls are TRBV5-1 and TRBJ2-5; no firm D call. Germline V gene sequence: CDR1 SGHRS, CDR2 YFSETQ. The CDR3 length is 13 residues. V was shortened by 1 base and J by 5 bases, with 9 bases between the two germline ends. Here the CDR3 DNA reads TGCGCCAGCAGCTTGCTCTTCAGGGAGACCCAGTACTTC. Translated: CASSLLFRETQYF.